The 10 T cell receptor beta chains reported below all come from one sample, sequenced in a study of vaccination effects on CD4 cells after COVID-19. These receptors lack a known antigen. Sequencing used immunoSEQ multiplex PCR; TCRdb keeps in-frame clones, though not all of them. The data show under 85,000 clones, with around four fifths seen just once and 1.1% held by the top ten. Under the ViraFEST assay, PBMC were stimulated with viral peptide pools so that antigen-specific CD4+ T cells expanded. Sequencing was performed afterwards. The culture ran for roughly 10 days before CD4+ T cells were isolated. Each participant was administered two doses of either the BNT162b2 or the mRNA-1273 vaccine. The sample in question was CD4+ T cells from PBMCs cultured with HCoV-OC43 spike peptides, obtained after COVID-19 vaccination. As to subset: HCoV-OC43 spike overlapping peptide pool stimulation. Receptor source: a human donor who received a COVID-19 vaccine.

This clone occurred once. The CDR3 bases are TGTGCCAGCAGCAACAGGGTTGGTGAAAAACTGTTTTTT. It yields the protein CASSNRVGEKLFF. The rearrangement links TRBV9 to TRBJ1-4, with a possible D match to TRBD1 (6 bases). Germline-derived CDR1 and CDR2 are SGDLS and YYNGEE. Trimming stripped 4 bases from V and 7 bases from J, with 11 bases between. The CDR3 is 13 amino acids.

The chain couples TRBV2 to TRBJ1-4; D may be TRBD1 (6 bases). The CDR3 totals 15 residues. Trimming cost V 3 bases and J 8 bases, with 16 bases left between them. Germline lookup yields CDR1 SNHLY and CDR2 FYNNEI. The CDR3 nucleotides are TGTGCCAGCAGTGAGGGGACACTCGAAGGCGAAAAACTGTTTTTT. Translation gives CASSEGTLEGEKLFF.

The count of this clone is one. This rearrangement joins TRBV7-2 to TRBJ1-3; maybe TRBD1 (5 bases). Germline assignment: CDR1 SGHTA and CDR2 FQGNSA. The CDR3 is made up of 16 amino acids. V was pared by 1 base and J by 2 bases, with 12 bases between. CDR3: CASSLGPMTAGNTIYF. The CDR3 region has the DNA TGTGCCAGCAGCTTAGGACCGATGACAGCTGGAAACACCATATATTTT.

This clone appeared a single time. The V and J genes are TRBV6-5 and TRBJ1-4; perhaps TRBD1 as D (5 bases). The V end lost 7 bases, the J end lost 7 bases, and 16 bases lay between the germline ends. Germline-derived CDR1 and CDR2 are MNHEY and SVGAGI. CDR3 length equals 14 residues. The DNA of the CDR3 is TGTGCCAGCAAAGGGACCCCCTTTGGTGAAAAACTGTTTTTT. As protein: CASKGTPFGEKLFF.

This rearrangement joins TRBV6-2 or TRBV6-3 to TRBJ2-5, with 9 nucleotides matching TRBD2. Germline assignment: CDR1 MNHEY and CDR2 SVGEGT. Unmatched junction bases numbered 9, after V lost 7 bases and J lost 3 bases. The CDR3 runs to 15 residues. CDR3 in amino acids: CASTPRGGEKETQYF. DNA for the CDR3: TGTGCCAGCACCCCTCGCGGGGGGGAGAAAGAGACCCAGTACTTC.

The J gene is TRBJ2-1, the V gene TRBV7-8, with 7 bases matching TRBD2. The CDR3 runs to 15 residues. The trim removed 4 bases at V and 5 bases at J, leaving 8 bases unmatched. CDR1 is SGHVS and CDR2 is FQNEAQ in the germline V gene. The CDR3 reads CASSSRTSAHNEQFF. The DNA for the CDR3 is TGTGCCAGCAGCTCCAGGACTAGTGCCCACAATGAGCAGTTCTTC.

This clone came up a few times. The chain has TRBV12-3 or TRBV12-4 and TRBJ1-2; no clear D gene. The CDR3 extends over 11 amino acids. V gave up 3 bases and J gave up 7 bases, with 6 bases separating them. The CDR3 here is CASSLSIGYTF. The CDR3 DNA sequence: TGTGCCAGCAGTTTGAGTATTGGCTACACCTTC.

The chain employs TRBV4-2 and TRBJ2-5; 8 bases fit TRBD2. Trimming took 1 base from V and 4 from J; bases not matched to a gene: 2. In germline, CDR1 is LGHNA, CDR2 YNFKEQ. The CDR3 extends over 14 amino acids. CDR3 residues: CASSQVGGGETQYF. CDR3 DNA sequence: TGTGCCAGCAGCCAAGTCGGGGGGGGAGAGACCCAGTACTTC.

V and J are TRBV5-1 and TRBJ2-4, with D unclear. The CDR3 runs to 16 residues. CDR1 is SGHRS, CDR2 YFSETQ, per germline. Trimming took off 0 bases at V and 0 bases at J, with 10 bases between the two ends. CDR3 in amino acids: CASSLAGTIAKNIQYF. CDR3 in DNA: TGCGCCAGCAGCTTGGCAGGAACAATAGCCAAAAACATTCAGTACTTC.

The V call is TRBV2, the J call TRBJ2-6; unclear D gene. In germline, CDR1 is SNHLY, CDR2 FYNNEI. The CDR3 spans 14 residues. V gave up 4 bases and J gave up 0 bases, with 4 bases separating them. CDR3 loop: CASSAVSGANVLTF. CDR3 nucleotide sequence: TGTGCCAGCAGTGCTGTCTCTGGGGCCAACGTCCTGACTTTC.